The clone carrying this T cell receptor beta chain was picked up many times. What it binds is unknown. These data belong to a study of T cells after yellow fever vaccination. Study-wide context: Libraries from low-cell-number fractions were prepared with the SMART-Seq v4 Ultra Low Input RNA kit. Notes on the study in general: Post-booster samples contained most primary-vaccination clones (roughly 96% CD4, almost 90% CD8).

The CDR3 is made up of 14 amino acids. The germline CDR1 and CDR2 sequences are SGHTA and FQGNSA. V gave up 1 base and J gave up 6 bases, with 10 bases separating them. UMIs and a universal primer site were added when TCR cDNA was made by 5'RACE template switching. TCRdb itself ran the 5' RACE reads through MiXCR, one entry per CDR3 protein. This table holds 120,000 to 150,000 distinct CDR3 sequences, 7.7% found once. The source material was CD4+ T cells sorted from PBMCs, sampled 5 days after the yellow fever booster vaccination. The chain couples TRBV7-2 to TRBJ2-1, with D tentatively TRBD2 (6 bases). The TCR sequence derives from a man aged 25-45 years who received the YFV17D yellow fever vaccine. CDR3 DNA sequence: TGTGCCAGCAGCTTAGTGGCAGCGGGCAATGAGCAGTTCTTC. It is translated as CASSLVAAGNEQFF.